This TCR beta chain appears in the sequencing data of a study of blood T cells in healthy people across ages. Using a J-beta primer mix together with a sample-barcoded 5' primer, a second PCR was run for about 7 to 12 cycles. TCRdb passed the 5' RACE reads through MiXCR, listing each CDR3 protein once. Altogether over a million distinct CDR3 sequences are present, approximately 25% being singletons, with the ten largest covering approximately 0.79%. The V end was cut by 3 bases, the J end by 2 bases, with 9 bases between. CDR1 and CDR2 from the germline V gene are SGHTA and FQGNSA. The CDR3 consists of 14 residues. These data were also filed under a second study, of T cells of mothers and their children. That paper adds: TCR recombination output is shaped by thymic selection similarly in related and unrelated pairs.

The sequenced sample consisted of blood. This rearrangement joins TRBV7-2 to TRBJ2-3; D gene uncertain. This TCR was recovered from a girl under 10 years old in good health. The CDR3 loop is CASSFGPNTDTQYF. The CDR3 DNA follows: TGTGCCAGCAGCTTCGGACCCAACACAGATACGCAGTATTTT.